This T cell receptor beta chain was documented in a study of T cells in Graves' hyperthyroidism and ophthalmopathy. Stability of Graves' hyperthyroidism was defined as absent ophthalmopathy progression within 18 months. PBMCs came from roughly 10 ml fresh peripheral blood. This clonotype has at least ten counts. Amplification of TCR beta CDR3 regions used RNA as the template. Carried out on the TCR CDR3, a first-round RT-PCR used the HTBI primer set. TCRdb independently ran MiXCR on the multiplex PCR reads; one entry per CDR3 protein. The table records around 690,000 distinct CDR3 sequences, approximately 15% of them present only once. The CDR3 spans 13 residues. CDR1 and CDR2 from the germline V gene are MDHEN and SYDVKM. Trimming shortened V by 5 bases and J by 7 bases, and 12 bases separated the two germline ends.

The TCR was taken from a man aged 45 to 65 with Graves' hyperthyroidism. The chain combines TRBV28 with TRBJ2-4, with a weak D call TRBD1 (6 bases). The sample consisted of blood. The CDR3 DNA is TGTGCCAGCAGTAAACGAACAGGGAACATTCAGTACTTC. Translated: CASSKRTGNIQYF.